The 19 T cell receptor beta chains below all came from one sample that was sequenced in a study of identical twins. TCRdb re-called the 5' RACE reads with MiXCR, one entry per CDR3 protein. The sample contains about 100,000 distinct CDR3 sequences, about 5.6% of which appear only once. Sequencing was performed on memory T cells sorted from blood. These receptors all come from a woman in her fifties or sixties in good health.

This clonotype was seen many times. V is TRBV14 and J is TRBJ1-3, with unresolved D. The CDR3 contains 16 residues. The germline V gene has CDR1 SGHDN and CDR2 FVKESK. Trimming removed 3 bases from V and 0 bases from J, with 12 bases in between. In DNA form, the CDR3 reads TGTGCCAGCAGCCATGATCTAACCCACTCTGGAAACACCATATATTTT. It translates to CASSHDLTHSGNTIYF.

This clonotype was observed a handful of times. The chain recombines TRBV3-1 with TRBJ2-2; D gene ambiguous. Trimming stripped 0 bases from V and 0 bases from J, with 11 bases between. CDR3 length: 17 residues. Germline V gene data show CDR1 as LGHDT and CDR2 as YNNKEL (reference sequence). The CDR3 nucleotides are TGTGCCAGCAGCCAAGATTCACACGGCGCGAACACCGGGGAGCTGTTTTTT. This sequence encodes CASSQDSHGANTGELFF. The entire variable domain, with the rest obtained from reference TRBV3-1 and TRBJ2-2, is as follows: DTAVSQTPKYLVTQMGNDKSIKCEQNLGHDTMYWYKQDSKKFLKIMFSYNNKELIINETVPNRFSPKSPDKAHLNLHINSLELGDSAVYFCASSQDSHGANTGELFFGEGSRLTVL.

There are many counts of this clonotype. CDR3 protein: CASSPRTNTEAFF. For the CDR3, the DNA is TGTGCCAGCAGCCCCCGGACTAACACTGAAGCTTTCTTT. The chain has TRBV11-2 and TRBJ1-1; D remains ambiguous. V was shortened by 5 bases and J by 2 bases, with 9 bases between the two germline ends. This CDR3 comprises 13 residues. CDR1 SGHAT and CDR2 FQNNGV come from the germline V gene.

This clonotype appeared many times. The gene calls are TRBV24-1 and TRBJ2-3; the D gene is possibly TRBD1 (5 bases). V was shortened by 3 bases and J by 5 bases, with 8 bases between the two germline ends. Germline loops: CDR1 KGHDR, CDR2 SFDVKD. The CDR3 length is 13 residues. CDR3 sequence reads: CATSDQGIDTQYF. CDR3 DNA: TGTGCCACCAGTGATCAGGGTATAGATACGCAGTATTTT.

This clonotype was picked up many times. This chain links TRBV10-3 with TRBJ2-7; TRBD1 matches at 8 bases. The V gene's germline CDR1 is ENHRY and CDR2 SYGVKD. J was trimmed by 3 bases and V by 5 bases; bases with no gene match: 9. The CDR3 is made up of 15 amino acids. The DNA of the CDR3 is TGTGCCATCAGTCCCGGACAGGGAAGAAGCTACGAGCAGTACGTC. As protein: CAISPGQGRSYEQYV.

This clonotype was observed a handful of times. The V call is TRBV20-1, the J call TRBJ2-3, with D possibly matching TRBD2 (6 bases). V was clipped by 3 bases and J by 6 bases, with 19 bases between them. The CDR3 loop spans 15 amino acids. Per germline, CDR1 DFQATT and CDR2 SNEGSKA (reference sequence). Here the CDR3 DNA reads TGCAGTGCTAGCCCCCCAGCGGGCCGAGGGGATACGCAGTATTTT. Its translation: CSASPPAGRGDTQYF.

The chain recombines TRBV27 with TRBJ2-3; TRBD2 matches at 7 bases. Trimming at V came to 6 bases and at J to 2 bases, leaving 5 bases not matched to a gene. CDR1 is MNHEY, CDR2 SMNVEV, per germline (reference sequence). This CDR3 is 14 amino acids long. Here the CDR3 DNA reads TGTGCCAGCAGCTGGGAGGGAATCACAGATACGCAGTATTTT. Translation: CASSWEGITDTQYF.

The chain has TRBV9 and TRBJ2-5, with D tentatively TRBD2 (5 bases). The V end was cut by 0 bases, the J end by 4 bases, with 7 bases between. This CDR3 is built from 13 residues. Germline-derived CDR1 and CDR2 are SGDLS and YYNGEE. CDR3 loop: CASSVGGRETQYF. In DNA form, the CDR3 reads TGTGCCAGCAGCGTAGGTGGGAGAGAGACCCAGTACTTC.

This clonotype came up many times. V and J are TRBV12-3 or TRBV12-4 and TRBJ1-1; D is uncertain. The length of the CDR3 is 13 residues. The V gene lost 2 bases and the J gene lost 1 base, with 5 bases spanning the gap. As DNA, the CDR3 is TGTGCCAGCAGTTTATTGTGGAACACTGAAGCTTTCTTT. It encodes CASSLLWNTEAFF.

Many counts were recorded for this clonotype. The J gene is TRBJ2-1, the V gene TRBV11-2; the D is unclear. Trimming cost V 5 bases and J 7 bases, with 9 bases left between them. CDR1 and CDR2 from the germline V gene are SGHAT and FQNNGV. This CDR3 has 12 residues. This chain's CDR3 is CASSRIGNEQFF. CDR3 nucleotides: TGTGCCAGCAGCCGTATTGGAAATGAGCAGTTCTTC.

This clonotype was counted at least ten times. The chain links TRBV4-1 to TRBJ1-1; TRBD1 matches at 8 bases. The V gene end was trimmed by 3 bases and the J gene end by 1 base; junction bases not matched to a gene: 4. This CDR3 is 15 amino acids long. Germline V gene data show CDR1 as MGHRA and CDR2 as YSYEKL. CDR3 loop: CASSQQGTGNTEAFF. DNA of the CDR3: TGCGCCAGCAGCCAGCAGGGGACAGGGAACACTGAAGCTTTCTTT.

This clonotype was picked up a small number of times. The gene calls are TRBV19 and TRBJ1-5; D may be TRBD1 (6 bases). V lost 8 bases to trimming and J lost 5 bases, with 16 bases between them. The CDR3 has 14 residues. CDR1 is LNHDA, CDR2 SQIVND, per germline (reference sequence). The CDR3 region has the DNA TGTGCCAGTCGTCCCAACAGGGATGATCAGCCCCAGCATTTT. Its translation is CASRPNRDDQPQHF.

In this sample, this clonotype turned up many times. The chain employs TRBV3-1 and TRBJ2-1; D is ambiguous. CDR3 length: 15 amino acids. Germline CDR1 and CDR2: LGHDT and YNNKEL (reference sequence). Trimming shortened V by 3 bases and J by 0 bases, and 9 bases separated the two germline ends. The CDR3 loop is CASSQSSSSYNEQFF. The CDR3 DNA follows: TGTGCCAGCAGCCAGTCTAGTAGCTCCTACAATGAGCAGTTCTTC.

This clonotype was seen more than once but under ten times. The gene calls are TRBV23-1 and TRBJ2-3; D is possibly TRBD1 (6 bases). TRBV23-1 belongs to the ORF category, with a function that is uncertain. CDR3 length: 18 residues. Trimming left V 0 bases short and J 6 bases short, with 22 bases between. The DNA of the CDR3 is TGCGCCAGCAGTCAATCGAGTGGCCAGGGGCATCTTTGGGATACGCAGTATTTT. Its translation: CASSQSSGQGHLWDTQYF.

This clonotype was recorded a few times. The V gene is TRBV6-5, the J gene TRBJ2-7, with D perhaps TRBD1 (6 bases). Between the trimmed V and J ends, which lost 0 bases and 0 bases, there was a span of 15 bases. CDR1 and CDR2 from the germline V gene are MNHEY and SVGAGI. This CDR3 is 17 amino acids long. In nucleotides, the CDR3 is TGTGCCAGCAGTTACTCGATTGGGGACACCTCCTCCTACGAGCAGTACTTC. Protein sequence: CASSYSIGDTSSYEQYF.

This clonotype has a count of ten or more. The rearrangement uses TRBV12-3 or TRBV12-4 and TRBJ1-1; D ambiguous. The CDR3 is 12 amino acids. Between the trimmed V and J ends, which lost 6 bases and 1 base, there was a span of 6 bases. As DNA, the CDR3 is TGTGCCAGCAGCCACACGAACACTGAAGCTTTCTTT. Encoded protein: CASSHTNTEAFF.

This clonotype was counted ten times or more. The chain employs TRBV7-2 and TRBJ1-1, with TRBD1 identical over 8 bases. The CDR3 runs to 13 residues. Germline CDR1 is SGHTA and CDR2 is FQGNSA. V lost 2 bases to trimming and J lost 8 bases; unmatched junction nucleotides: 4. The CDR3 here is CASSLSRGREAFF. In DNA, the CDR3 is TGTGCCAGCAGCTTATCCAGGGGGCGCGAAGCTTTCTTT.

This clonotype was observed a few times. CDR3 nucleotide sequence: TGTGCCAGCTCACCGTCACCTTCGGGGGGCTTAGGATCACCCCTCCACTTT. Translating it yields CASSPSPSGGLGSPLHF. This chain links TRBV18 with TRBJ1-6, with D tentatively TRBD1 (6 bases). The CDR3 sequence is 17 residues long. The ends were cut back, 3 bases at V and 10 bases at J, with 22 bases in the middle. Germline CDR1 is KGHSH and CDR2 is LQKENI.

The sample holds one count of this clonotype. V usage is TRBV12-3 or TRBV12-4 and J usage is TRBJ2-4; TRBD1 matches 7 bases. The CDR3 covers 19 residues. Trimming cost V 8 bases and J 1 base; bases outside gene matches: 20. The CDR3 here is CASGGTVTGSTQAKNIQYF. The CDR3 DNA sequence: TGTGCCAGCGGGGGCACCGTGACAGGGAGCACCCAGGCCAAAAACATTCAGTACTTC.